One sample yielded the 27 T cell receptor beta chains listed below, sequenced in a study of early T cells in non-severe SARS-CoV-2 infection. TCRdb itself ran the 5' RACE reads through MiXCR, one entry per CDR3 protein. The profile shows some 91,000 distinct CDR3 sequences, under 15% of them singletons. The sample consisted of whole blood. The receptor source for this set is an adult who was a healthcare worker with PCR-confirmed SARS-CoV-2 infection or an uninfected control (not recorded which).

This clonotype was counted between two and nine times. The chain couples TRBV28 to TRBJ1-2; D not resolved. Per germline, CDR1 MDHEN and CDR2 SYDVKM. CDR3 length: 13 residues. Trimming removed 7 bases from V and 2 bases from J, with 11 bases in between. CDR3 residues: CASKKTANYGYTF. DNA for the CDR3: TGTGCCAGCAAAAAAACAGCGAACTATGGCTACACCTTC.

The chain uses TRBV29-1 and TRBJ2-2; possible D gene TRBD2, 6 bases. This CDR3 comprises 16 residues. The germline gives CDR1 SQVTM, CDR2 ANQGSEA. V lost 4 bases and J 2 bases, leaving 17 bases between the germline ends. For the CDR3, the DNA is TGCAGCGTTGCAGGGACTCGAGGAAAAAACACCGGGGAGCTGTTTTTT. As protein: CSVAGTRGKNTGELFF.

This clonotype has just a few counts. This chain's CDR3 is CASSVPRGPSSGANVLTF. CDR3 coding DNA: TGTGCCAGCAGTGTCCCCAGGGGACCTAGCTCTGGGGCCAACGTCCTGACTTTC. The rearrangement joins TRBV2 to TRBJ2-6; weak D call: TRBD1 (6 bases). This CDR3 contains 18 residues. Germline CDR1 is SNHLY and CDR2 is FYNNEI. The V end lost 4 bases, the J end lost 0 bases, and 16 bases lay between the germline ends.

This clonotype has a handful of counts. The rearrangement uses TRBV7-8 and TRBJ2-3; D might be TRBD1 or TRBD2, each matching 6 bases. The CDR3 has 20 residues. The ends were cut back, 5 bases at V and 2 bases at J, with 29 bases in the middle. CDR1 and CDR2 from the germline V gene are SGHVS and FQNEAQ. The CDR3 region has the DNA TGTGCCAGCAGCGGGGTCGGGAGAAAAACAGGGATAAGCCTCACAGATACGCAGTATTTT. The encoded protein is CASSGVGRKTGISLTDTQYF.

The DNA for the CDR3 is TGTGCCAGCAGCTTAGCGGTCGACAATGAGCAGTTCTTC. Residues: CASSLAVDNEQFF. This chain links TRBV7-9 with TRBJ2-1; D uncertain. Germline CDR1 SEHNR, CDR2 FQNEAQ (reference sequence). The CDR3 loop spans 13 amino acids. The V gene lost 0 bases and the J gene lost 5 bases, with 5 bases spanning the gap.

The J gene is TRBJ2-3, the V gene TRBV14; D is unclear. Trimming cost V 4 bases and J 5 bases, with 13 bases left between them. In germline, CDR1 is SGHDN, CDR2 FVKESK. The CDR3 is 14 residues long. CDR3 coding DNA: TGTGCCAGCAGCCGGGCTCTCGTGAAAGATACGCAGTATTTT. Translating gives CASSRALVKDTQYF.

The V call is TRBV20-1, the J call TRBJ2-7, with TRBD1 matching over 7 bases. Germline trimming cut 4 bases from V and 9 bases from J; bases unmatched to any gene: 6. The CDR3 contains 11 residues. Germline V gives CDR1 DFQATT, CDR2 SNEGSKA (reference sequence). The CDR3 nucleotides read TGCAGTGCTAAGCAGGGGGAAAGGCAGTACTTC. This translates into CSAKQGERQYF.

This clonotype appeared many times. The V gene is TRBV7-9, the J gene TRBJ1-1; tentatively, D is TRBD1 (5 bases). CDR3 length: 14 amino acids. Trimming left V 2 bases short and J 7 bases short, with 14 bases between. CDR1 is SEHNR, CDR2 FQNEAQ, per germline (reference sequence). The DNA for the CDR3 is TGTGCCAGCAGCTTAAACTACAGGATTCGTGAAGCTTTCTTT. Protein sequence: CASSLNYRIREAFF.

The DNA for the CDR3 is TGTGCCAGCATGCGAACAGGGGGCCATGGCTACACCTTC. As protein: CASMRTGGHGYTF. This sequence joins TRBV6-2 or TRBV6-3 and TRBJ1-2, with 9 nucleotides matching TRBD1. The V segment lost 7 bases and the J segment 6 bases; nucleotides outside the gene matches: 6. Germline CDR1 MNHEY, CDR2 SVGEGT. CDR3 length equals 13 residues.

The rearrangement uses TRBV4-1 and TRBJ2-1; D is ambiguous. V lost 0 bases, J lost 0 bases, and 6 bases lay in between. The CDR3 contains 15 residues. Germline V gene sequence: CDR1 MGHRA, CDR2 YSYEKL. The CDR3 DNA is TGCGCCAGCAGCCAAGAGCGGTTCTCCTACAATGAGCAGTTCTTC. It is translated as CASSQERFSYNEQFF.

This clonotype was seen many times. The chain carries TRBV3-1 and TRBJ1-1; no clear D. Trimming removed 0 bases from V and 4 bases from J, with 9 bases in between. CDR3 length: 14 residues. Germline V CDR1 and CDR2: LGHDT, YNNKEL (reference sequence). The CDR3 here is CASSQEGGITEAFF. DNA of the CDR3: TGTGCCAGCAGCCAAGAGGGTGGTATCACTGAAGCTTTCTTT.

This clonotype was picked up a small number of times. The chain joins TRBV20-1 to TRBJ2-3, with 10 bases that match TRBD2. The germline CDR1 and CDR2 sequences are DFQATT and SNEGSKA (reference sequence). The CDR3 consists of 16 residues. The trim removed 4 bases at V and 1 base at J, leaving 8 bases unmatched. CDR3 protein: CSATAAGLAGTDTQYF. Written as DNA, the CDR3 is TGCAGTGCTACCGCAGCAGGACTAGCGGGCACAGATACGCAGTATTTT.

This clonotype has only a few counts. The chain uses TRBV20-1 and TRBJ1-6, with D uncertain. Germline CDR1 reads DFQATT; CDR2 reads SNEGSKA (reference sequence). Deletions cut 0 bases from V and 10 bases from J, with 10 bases between. The CDR3 extends over 13 amino acids. CDR3 in DNA: TGCAGTGCTAGAGATACGGAAGGGTCACCCCTCCACTTT. Its translation: CSARDTEGSPLHF.

The rearrangement links TRBV2 to TRBJ2-7; D uncertain. V dropped 4 bases and J dropped 2 bases, with 9 bases sitting between them. The CDR3 is 13 residues long. CDR1 SNHLY and CDR2 FYNNEI come from the germline V gene. The CDR3 coding sequence is TGTGCCAGCAGTGGGACCACGACCTACGAGCAGTACTTC. This encodes CASSGTTTYEQYF.

V and J are TRBV20-1 and TRBJ2-5; a possible D gene is TRBD1 (6 bases). Deletions cut 3 bases from V and 3 bases from J, with 11 bases between. Germline V gene lookup returns CDR1 DFQATT and CDR2 SNEGSKA (reference sequence). CDR3 length equals 13 residues. The CDR3 sequence is CSASVGQEETQYF. The CDR3 bases are TGCAGTGCTAGTGTGGGACAAGAAGAGACCCAGTACTTC.

The chain has TRBV7-2 and TRBJ2-3; D gene uncertain. This CDR3 spans 13 amino acids. The germline gives CDR1 SGHTA, CDR2 FQGNSA. Trimming pared 5 bases from V and 2 bases from J, leaving 8 bases between. The CDR3 nucleotides are TGTGCCAGCAGCGCCGGGCTCACAGATACGCAGTATTTT. It yields the protein CASSAGLTDTQYF.

The table lists this clonotype with a few counts. This chain uses TRBV4-3 with TRBJ1-1; D unclear. The V and J ends lost 0 bases and 3 bases respectively, with 5 bases between them. This CDR3 has 13 amino acids. CDR1 LGHNA and CDR2 YSLEER come from the germline V gene. This CDR3 is CASSQDRDTEAFF. CDR3 DNA sequence: TGCGCCAGCAGCCAAGATCGCGACACTGAAGCTTTCTTT.

The rearrangement uses TRBV11-2 and TRBJ2-7; D is possibly TRBD2 (6 bases). Germline lookup yields CDR1 SGHAT and CDR2 FQNNGV. V was cut by 5 bases and J by 2 bases, with 19 bases left in between. There are 16 residues in the CDR3. DNA for the CDR3: TGTGCCAGCAGCCTGGAGAGCGGGCCCTACACCTACGAGCAGTACTTC. Its protein is CASSLESGPYTYEQYF. Full variable domain (rest looked up from reference TRBV11-2 and TRBJ2-7): EAGVAQSPRYKIIEKRQSVAFWCNPISGHATLYWYQQILGQGPKLLIQFQNNGVVDDSQLPKDRFSAERLKGVDSTLKIQPAKLEDSAVYLCASSLESGPYTYEQYFGPGTRLTVT.

This clonotype was counted many times. The chain joins TRBV10-2 to TRBJ1-2; 7 bases are shared with TRBD1. This CDR3 region has 13 residues. The germline gives CDR1 WSHSY, CDR2 SAAADI. Trimming took 2 bases from V and 9 from J; bases not matched to a gene: 6. CDR3 residues: CASSERQGERYTF. In DNA form, the CDR3 reads TGCGCCAGCAGTGAGCGACAGGGCGAACGCTACACCTTC.

This sequence joins TRBV12-3 or TRBV12-4 and TRBJ2-1; D not certain. This CDR3 has 13 amino acids. Trimming stripped 5 bases from V and 9 bases from J, with 14 bases between. DNA for the CDR3: TGTGCCAGCAGTCCACTGACTCCTAGTGAGCAGTTCTTC. It specifies CASSPLTPSEQFF.

The table lists this clonotype with a few counts. This chain links TRBV9 with TRBJ1-5; D uncertain. Deletions cut 0 bases from V and 4 bases from J, with 5 bases between. The CDR3 has 13 residues. Germline V gene sequence: CDR1 SGDLS, CDR2 YYNGEE. The CDR3: CASSVDINQPQHF. The CDR3 coding sequence is TGTGCCAGCAGCGTAGACATTAATCAGCCCCAGCATTTT.

This clonotype has just a few counts. The chain couples TRBV29-1 to TRBJ2-1; 8 bases match TRBD2. V was pared by 6 bases and J by 0 bases, with 7 bases of the junction left unmatched. The CDR3 contains 15 residues. CDR1 is SQVTM, CDR2 ANQGSEA, per germline. The CDR3 nucleotides read TGCAGCGTCTACGCGGGGGGAGGCTCCTACAATGAGCAGTTCTTC. Translating it yields CSVYAGGGSYNEQFF.

The rearrangement links TRBV29-1 to TRBJ2-5; TRBD1 matches 8 bases. V lost 7 bases to trimming and J lost 4 bases; unmatched junction nucleotides: 2. The germline CDR1 and CDR2 sequences are SQVTM and ANQGSEA. The CDR3 runs 11 residues. CDR3 nucleotide sequence: TGCAGCGGACAGGGGAGAGAGACCCAGTACTTC. Its translation: CSGQGRETQYF.

This clonotype appeared a few times. The chain couples TRBV4-1 to TRBJ2-3; D call uncertain. Between the trimmed V and J ends, which lost 1 base and 6 bases, there was a span of 11 bases. CDR3 length: 14 residues. Germline V gene data show CDR1 as MGHRA and CDR2 as YSYEKL. The CDR3: CASSQVGPADTQYF. CDR3 coding DNA: TGCGCCAGCAGCCAAGTCGGACCCGCGGATACGCAGTATTTT.

This clonotype was seen a few times. The chain uses TRBV19 and TRBJ2-5; 7 bases are a match to TRBD1. Per germline, CDR1 LNHDA and CDR2 SQIVND (reference sequence). The CDR3 covers 14 residues. V dropped 6 bases and J dropped 3; count of bases not matched to a gene: 7. The CDR3, as DNA: TGTGCCAGTAGCACCCGGGACAGAGAAGAGACCCAGTACTTC. Protein sequence: CASSTRDREETQYF.

The chain couples TRBV6-1 to TRBJ2-3; tentative D call: TRBD2 (6 bases). Trimming shortened V by 8 bases and J by 5 bases, and 11 bases separated the two germline ends. CDR3 size: 12 residues. Germline V gene sequence: CDR1 MNHNS, CDR2 SASEGT. CDR3 protein: CASGRDVDTQYF. CDR3 DNA: TGTGCCAGCGGGCGGGATGTAGATACGCAGTATTTT.

The chain combines TRBV28 with TRBJ2-1, with 7 positions matching TRBD2. This CDR3 spans 14 amino acids. V lost 2 bases, J lost 9 bases, and 7 bases stayed unmatched. Germline CDR1 and CDR2: MDHEN and SYDVKM. CDR3 in DNA: TGTGCCAGCAGTTTAGTGCGGGAGAGGGGTGAGCAGTTCTTC. Its translation is CASSLVRERGEQFF.